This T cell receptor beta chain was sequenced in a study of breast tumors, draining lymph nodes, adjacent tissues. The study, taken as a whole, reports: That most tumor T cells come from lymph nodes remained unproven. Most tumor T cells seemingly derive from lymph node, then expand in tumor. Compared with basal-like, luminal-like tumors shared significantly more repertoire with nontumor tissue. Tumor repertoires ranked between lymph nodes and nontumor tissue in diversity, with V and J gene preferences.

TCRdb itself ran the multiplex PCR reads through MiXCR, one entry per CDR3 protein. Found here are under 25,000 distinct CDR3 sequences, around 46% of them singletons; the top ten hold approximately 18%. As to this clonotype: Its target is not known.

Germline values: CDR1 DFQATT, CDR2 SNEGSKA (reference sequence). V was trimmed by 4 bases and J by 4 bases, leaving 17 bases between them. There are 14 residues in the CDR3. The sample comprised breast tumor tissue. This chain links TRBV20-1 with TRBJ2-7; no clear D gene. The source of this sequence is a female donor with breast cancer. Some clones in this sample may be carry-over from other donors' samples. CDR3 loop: CSATTPRNGYEQYF. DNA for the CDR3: TGCAGTGCTACGACCCCTAGGAACGGGTACGAGCAGTACTTC.